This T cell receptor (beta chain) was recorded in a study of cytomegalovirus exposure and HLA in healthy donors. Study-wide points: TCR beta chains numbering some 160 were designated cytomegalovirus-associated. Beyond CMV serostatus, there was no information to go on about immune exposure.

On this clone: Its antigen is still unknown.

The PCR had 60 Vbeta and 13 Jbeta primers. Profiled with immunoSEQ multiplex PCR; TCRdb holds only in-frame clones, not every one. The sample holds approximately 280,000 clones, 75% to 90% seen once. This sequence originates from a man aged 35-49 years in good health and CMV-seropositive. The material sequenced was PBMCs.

This CDR3 is CASSPRTGGYEQYF. The CDR3 DNA reads TGTGCCAGCAGCCCAAGGACAGGGGGATACGAGCAGTACTTC. This chain links TRBV7-2 with TRBJ2-7; 10 nucleotides align to TRBD1. The germline V gene has CDR1 SGHTA and CDR2 FQGNSA. This CDR3 is 14 amino acids long. V trimming: 5 bases; J trimming: 4 bases; junction bases outside the gene matches: 5.